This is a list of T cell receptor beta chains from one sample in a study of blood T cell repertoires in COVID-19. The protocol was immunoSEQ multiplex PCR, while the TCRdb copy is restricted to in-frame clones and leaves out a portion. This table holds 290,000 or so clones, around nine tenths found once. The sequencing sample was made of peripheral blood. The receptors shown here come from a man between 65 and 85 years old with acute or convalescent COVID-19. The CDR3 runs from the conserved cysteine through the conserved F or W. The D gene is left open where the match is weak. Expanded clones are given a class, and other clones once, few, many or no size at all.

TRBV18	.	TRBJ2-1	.	TGTGCCAGCTCACCGACATTGGAGCAGTTCTTC	CASSPTLEQFF
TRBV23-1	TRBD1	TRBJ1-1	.	TGCGCCAGCACCGCGGGCAGGGGGACAGGGAATACTGAAGCTTTCTTT	CASTAGRGTGNTEAFF
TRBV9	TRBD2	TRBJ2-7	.	TGTGCCAGCAGCGTAGATGAGCGGGAGGATCTCACGGGAGAGCAGTACTTC	CASSVDEREDLTGEQYF
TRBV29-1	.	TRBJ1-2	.	TGCAGCGTTGTTGGGGGGGTGAATGGCTACACCTTC	CSVVGGVNGYTF
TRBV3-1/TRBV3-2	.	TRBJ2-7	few	TGTGCCAGCAGCCAGGGGACAAGGGTCTACGAGCAGTACTTC	CASSQGTRVYEQYF
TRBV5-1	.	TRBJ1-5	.	TGCGCCAGCAGCTTGTCCGGGGATAGCAATCAGCCCCAGCATTTT	CASSLSGDSNQPQHF
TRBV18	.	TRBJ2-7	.	TGTGCCAGCTCGCGCCTAGCCCGAGAGGCTCCTAGGTTCCGCTACGAGCAGTACTTC	CASSRLAREAPRFRYEQYF
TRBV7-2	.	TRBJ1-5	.	TGTGCCAGCAGCGACAGAAGTCAGCCCCAGCATTTT	CASSDRSQPQHF
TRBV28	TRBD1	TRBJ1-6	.	TGTGCCAGCATTAAACGGGACAGAAACAATTCACCCCTCCACTTT	CASIKRDRNNSPLHF
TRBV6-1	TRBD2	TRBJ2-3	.	TGTGCCAGCAGTGAACTTAGGGAGGGCCGGTCGGATACGCAGTATTTT	CASSELREGRSDTQYF
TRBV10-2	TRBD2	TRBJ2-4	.	TGCGCCAGCAGTGTGGCCGAGCGGGGGGCCCAGTACTTC	CASSVAERGAQYF
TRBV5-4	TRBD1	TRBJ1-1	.	TGTGCCAGCAGCTTGGACTTTCGGACAGGGGGCACTGAAGCTTTCTTT	CASSLDFRTGGTEAFF
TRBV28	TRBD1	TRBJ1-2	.	TGTGCCAGCAGTTCGGGACAGGGGTTAGGCTACACCTTC	CASSSGQGLGYTF
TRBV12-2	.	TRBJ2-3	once	TGTGCAGGAATTCTAGCGGGTGGGAGCACAGATACGCAGTATTTT	CAGILAGGSTDTQYF
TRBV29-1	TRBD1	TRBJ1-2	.	TGCAGCGCGAGGGACAGGGTCAACTATGGCTACACCTTC	CSARDRVNYGYTF
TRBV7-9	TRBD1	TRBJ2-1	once	TGTGCCAGCAGCTCCACAGGGGTCAATGAGCAGTTCTTC	CASSSTGVNEQFF
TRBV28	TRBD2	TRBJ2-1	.	TGTGCCAGCAGCACCCGGTGGGGCGGGAGCTCCTACAATGAGCAGTTCTTC	CASSTRWGGSSYNEQFF
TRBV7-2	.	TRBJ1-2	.	TGTGCCAGCCAAAGGGGGACCTATGGCTACACCTTC	CASQRGTYGYTF
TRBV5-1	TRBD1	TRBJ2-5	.	TGCGCCAGCGTCCCCGGACAGGTCACTGCAGAGACCCAGTACTTC	CASVPGQVTAETQYF
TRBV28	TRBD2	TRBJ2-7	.	TGTGCCAGCATCAGCGGGGGGGCCCAGACCTACGAGCAGTACTTC	CASISGGAQTYEQYF
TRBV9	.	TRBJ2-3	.	TGTGCCAGCAGCGTCTTAGCGGCTAGCACAGATACGCAGTATTTT	CASSVLAASTDTQYF
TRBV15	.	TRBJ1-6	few	TGTGCCACCGGAGATTCACCCCTCCACTTT	CATGDSPLHF
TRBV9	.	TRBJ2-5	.	TGTGCCAGCAGCGTAGGAGACAGTCAGACCCAGTACTTC	CASSVGDSQTQYF
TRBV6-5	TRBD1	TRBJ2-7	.	TGTGCCAGCAGTCCACCCGGGACAGGGGAGCCCCACTTC	CASSPPGTGEPHF
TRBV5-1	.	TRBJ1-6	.	TGCGCCAGCAGCTTGGGCGGGCATGAGGGAGCACCCCTCCACTTT	CASSLGGHEGAPLHF
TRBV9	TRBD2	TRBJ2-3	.	TGTGCCAGCAGCGCACAGACTAGCCAATCCACAGATACGCAGTATTTT	CASSAQTSQSTDTQYF
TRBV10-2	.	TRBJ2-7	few	TGCGCCAGCAGTGACCCCGGCGAGCAGTACTTC	CASSDPGEQYF
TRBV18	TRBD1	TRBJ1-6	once	TGTGCCAGCTCGGCGGGACAGTATAATTCACCCCTCCACTTT	CASSAGQYNSPLHF
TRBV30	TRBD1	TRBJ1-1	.	TGTGCCTCCCGGGACAGGGTGAACACTGAAGCTTTCTTT	CASRDRVNTEAFF
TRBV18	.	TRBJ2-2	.	TGTGCCAGCTCACCAATACAGGTGAAGGACAGGGAGCTGTTTTTT	CASSPIQVKDRELFF
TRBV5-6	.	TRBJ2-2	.	TGTGCCAGCAGCTTGGCCGCCCACTTGGACACCGGGGAGCTGTTTTTT	CASSLAAHLDTGELFF
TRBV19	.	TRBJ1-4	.	TGTGCCAGTAGTATAGACCCGGGAGAAAAACTGTTTTTT	CASSIDPGEKLFF
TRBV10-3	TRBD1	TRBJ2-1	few	TGTGCCATCAGTGAGTGGCGGGGACAGGGCAATGAGCAGTTCTTC	CAISEWRGQGNEQFF
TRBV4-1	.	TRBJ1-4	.	TGCGCCAGCAGCCGTGGGGGGGCCGGAGAAAAACTGTTTTTT	CASSRGGAGEKLFF
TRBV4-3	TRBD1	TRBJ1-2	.	TGCGCCAGCAGCCAAGGATCGGGACAGGGGAACTATGGCTACACCTTC	CASSQGSGQGNYGYTF
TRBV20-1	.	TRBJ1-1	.	TGCAGTGCTAGAGTTGCGATAGAAGCTTTCTTT	CSARVAIEAFF
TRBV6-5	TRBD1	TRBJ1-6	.	TGTGCCAGCAATCTTTTCCGGGACAGTAATTCACCCCTCCACTTT	CASNLFRDSNSPLHF
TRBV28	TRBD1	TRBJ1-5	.	TGTGCCAGCAGTCCCTGGACAGGGAGTCGCAATCAGCCCCAGCATTTT	CASSPWTGSRNQPQHF
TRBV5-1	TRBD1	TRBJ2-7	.	TGCGCCAGCAGCTTGGTGCCGACAGGGAATTACGAGCAGTACTTC	CASSLVPTGNYEQYF
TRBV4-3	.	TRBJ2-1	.	TGCGCCAGCAGCCGCAAACGGGACTCGGGACCATCGAGCTCCTACAATGAGCAGTTCTTC	CASSRKRDSGPSSSYNEQFF
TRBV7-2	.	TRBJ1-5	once	TGTGCCAGCAGCCCTCGAGGGGGAAATCAGCCCCAGCATTTT	CASSPRGGNQPQHF
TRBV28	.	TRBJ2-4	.	TGTGCCAGCAGTCCTATCCCCGGAGCCAAAAACATTCAGTACTTC	CASSPIPGAKNIQYF
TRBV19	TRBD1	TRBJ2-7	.	TGTGCCAGTAGTATAAGTGAGGACAGGGGTCTCTACGAGCAGTACTTC	CASSISEDRGLYEQYF
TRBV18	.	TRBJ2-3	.	TGTGCCAGCTCACCAGGTTCGGAGTATACGCAGTATTTT	CASSPGSEYTQYF
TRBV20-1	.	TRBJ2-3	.	TGCAGTGCTAGTCCGGGGTGGGGCACAGATACGCAGTATTTT	CSASPGWGTDTQYF
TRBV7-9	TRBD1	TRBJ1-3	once	TGTGCCAGCAGTCTGCTGGGACAGGGGGCTTCCGCTGGAAACACCATATATTTT	CASSLLGQGASAGNTIYF
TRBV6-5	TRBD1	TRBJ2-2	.	TGTGCCAGCAGCCAGGGACAGGTGAACACCGGGGAGCTGTTTTTT	CASSQGQVNTGELFF
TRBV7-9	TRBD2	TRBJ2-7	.	TGTGCCAGCAGCTCGATCCTAGCGGGGGTCTACGAGCAGTACTTC	CASSSILAGVYEQYF
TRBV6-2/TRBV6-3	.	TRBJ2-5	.	TGTGCCAGCAGTTTATCTGAGACCCAGTACTTC	CASSLSETQYF
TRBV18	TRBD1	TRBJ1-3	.	TGTGCCAGCTCACCAGTCATGACAGGGGGGCTCTCTGGAAACACCATATATTTT	CASSPVMTGGLSGNTIYF
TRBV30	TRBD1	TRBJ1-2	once	TGTGCCTGGGCTGGTTGGACAGGGGGTTCGGGCTACACCTTC	CAWAGWTGGSGYTF
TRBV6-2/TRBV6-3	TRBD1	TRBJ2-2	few	TGTGCCAGCAGTTACCCGACAGGGGGCCTATACACCGGGGAGCTGTTTTTT	CASSYPTGGLYTGELFF
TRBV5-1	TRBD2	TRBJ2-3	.	TGCGCCAGCAGCCTAACTGGACTAGCGGGGCCAATGGGGCCCGGAGATACGCAGTATTTT	CASSLTGLAGPMGPGDTQYF